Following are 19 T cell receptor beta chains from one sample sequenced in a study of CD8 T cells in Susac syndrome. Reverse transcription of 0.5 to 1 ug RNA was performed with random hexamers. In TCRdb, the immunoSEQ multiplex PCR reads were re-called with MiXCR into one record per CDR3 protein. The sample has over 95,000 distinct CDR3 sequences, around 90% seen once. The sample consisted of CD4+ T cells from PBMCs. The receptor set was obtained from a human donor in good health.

CDR3 bases: TGCGCCAGCAGCTCCTCCGTCTCCTACGAGCAGTACTTC. Translation: CASSSSVSYEQYF. The chain is built from TRBV5-1 and TRBJ2-7; D uncertain. In germline, CDR1 is SGHRS, CDR2 YFSETQ. V gave up 3 bases and J gave up 0 bases, with 7 bases separating them. The CDR3 runs to 13 residues.

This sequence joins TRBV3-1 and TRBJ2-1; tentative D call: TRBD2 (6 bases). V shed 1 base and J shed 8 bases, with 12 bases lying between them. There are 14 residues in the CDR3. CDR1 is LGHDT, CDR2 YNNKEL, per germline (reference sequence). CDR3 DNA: TGTGCCAGCAGCCAAGTAGGACTATCTGATGAGCAGTTCTTC. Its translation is CASSQVGLSDEQFF.

CDR3: CASSGEETQYF. Here the CDR3 DNA reads TGTGCCAGCAGCGGCGAAGAGACCCAGTACTTC. The chain recombines TRBV7-9 with TRBJ2-5; D not resolved. V gave up 5 bases and J gave up 3 bases, with 4 bases separating them. This CDR3 has 11 residues. CDR1 is SEHNR and CDR2 is FQNEAQ in the germline V gene (reference sequence).

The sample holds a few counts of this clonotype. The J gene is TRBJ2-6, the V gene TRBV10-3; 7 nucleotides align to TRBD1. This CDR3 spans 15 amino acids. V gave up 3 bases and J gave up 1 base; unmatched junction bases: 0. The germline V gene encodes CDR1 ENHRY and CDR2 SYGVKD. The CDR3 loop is CAISDRGSGANVLTF. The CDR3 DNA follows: TGTGCCATCAGTGACAGGGGGTCTGGGGCCAACGTCCTGACTTTC.

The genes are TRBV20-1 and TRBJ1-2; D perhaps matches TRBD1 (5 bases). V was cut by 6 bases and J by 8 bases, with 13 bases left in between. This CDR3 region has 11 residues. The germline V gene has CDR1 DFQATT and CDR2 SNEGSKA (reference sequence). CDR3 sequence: CSAHTGEGYTF. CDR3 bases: TGCAGTGCCCATACGGGGGAAGGCTACACCTTC.

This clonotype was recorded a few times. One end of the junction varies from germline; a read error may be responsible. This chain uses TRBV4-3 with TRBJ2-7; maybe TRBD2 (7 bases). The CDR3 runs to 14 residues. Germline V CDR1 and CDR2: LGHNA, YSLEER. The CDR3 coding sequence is TGCGCCAGCAGCCAAGATAGGGGGGGTTACGAGCAGTACTTT. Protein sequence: CASSQDRGGYEQYF.

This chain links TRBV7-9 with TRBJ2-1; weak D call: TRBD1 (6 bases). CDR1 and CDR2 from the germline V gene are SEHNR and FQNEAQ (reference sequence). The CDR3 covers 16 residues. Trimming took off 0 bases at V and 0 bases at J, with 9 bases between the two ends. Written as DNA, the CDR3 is TGTGCCAGCAGCTTAGCCAGGGGCCCCTCCTACAATGAGCAGTTCTTC. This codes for CASSLARGPSYNEQFF.

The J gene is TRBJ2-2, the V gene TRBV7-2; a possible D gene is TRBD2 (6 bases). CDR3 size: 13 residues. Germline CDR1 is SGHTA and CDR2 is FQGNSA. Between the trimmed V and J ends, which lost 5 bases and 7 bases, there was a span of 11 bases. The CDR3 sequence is CASSGGYGGELFF. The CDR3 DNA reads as TGTGCCAGCAGCGGAGGGTACGGCGGGGAGCTGTTTTTT. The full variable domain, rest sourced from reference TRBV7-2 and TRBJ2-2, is GAGVSQSPSNKVTEKGKDVELRCDPISGHTALYWYRQSLGQGLEFLIYFQGNSAPDKSGLPSDRFSAERTGGSVSTLTIQRTQQEDSAVYLCASSGGYGGELFFGEGSRLTVL.

CDR3 nucleotides: TGTGCCAGCAGAAGGGGGCTTGAAAAACTGTTTTTT. Translating it yields CASRRGLEKLFF. The chain couples TRBV25-1 to TRBJ1-4; 7 nucleotides match TRBD1. Germline-derived CDR1 and CDR2 are MGHDK and SYGVNS. The CDR3 runs 12 residues. J gave up 7 bases and V 6 bases, and 2 bases lay outside the gene matches.

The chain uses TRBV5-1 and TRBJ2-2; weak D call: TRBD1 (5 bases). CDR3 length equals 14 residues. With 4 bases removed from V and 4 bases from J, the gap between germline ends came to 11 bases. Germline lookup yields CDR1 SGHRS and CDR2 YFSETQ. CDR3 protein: CASSGSGFTGELFF. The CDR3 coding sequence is TGCGCCAGCAGCGGTTCAGGGTTCACCGGGGAGCTGTTTTTT.

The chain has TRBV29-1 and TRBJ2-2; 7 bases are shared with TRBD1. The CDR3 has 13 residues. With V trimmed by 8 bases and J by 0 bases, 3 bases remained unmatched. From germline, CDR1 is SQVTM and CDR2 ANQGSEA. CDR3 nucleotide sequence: TGCAGCACCAGGGGGACGAACACCGGGGAGCTGTTTTTT. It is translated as CSTRGTNTGELFF.

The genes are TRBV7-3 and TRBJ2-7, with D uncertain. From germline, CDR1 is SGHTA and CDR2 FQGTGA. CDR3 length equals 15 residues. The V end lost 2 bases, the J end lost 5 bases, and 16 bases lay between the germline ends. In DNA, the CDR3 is TGTGCCAGCAGCTTATTCCTCGGTCTGGAAAACGAGCAGTACTTC. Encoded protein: CASSLFLGLENEQYF. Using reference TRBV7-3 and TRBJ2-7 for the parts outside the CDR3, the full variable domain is GAGVSQTPSNKVTEKGKYVELRCDPISGHTALYWYRQSLGQGPEFLIYFQGTGAADDSGLPNDRFFAVRPEGSVSTLKIQRTERGDSAVYLCASSLFLGLENEQYFGPGTRLTVT.

The CDR3 region is CASSPPGSGRMAGELFF. CDR3 bases: TGTGCCAGCAGTCCCCCCGGTAGCGGGAGAATGGCCGGGGAGCTGTTTTTT. The chain employs TRBV12-3 or TRBV12-4 and TRBJ2-2; 9 nucleotides agree with TRBD2. V shed 5 bases, J shed 6 bases, and the junction held 13 bases outside the gene matches. This CDR3 contains 17 residues.

The CDR3 reads CSAYRDSYEQYF. In DNA, the CDR3 is TGCAGTGCTTACAGGGACTCCTACGAGCAGTACTTC. The chain is built from TRBV20-1 and TRBJ2-7; possibly TRBD1 for D (6 bases). This CDR3 is built from 12 residues. Deletions cut 5 bases from V and 0 bases from J, with 8 bases between. The germline CDR1 and CDR2 sequences are DFQATT and SNEGSKA (reference sequence).

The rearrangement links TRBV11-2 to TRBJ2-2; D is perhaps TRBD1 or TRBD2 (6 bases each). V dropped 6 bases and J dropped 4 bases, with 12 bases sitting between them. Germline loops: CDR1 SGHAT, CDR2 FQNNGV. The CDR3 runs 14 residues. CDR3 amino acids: CASREGVFTGELFF. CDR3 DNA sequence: TGTGCCAGCAGGGAGGGGGTATTCACCGGGGAGCTGTTTTTT.

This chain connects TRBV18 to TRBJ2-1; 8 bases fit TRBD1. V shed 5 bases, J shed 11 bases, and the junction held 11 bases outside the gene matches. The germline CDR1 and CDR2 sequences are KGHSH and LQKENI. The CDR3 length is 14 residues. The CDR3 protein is CASSIPGQATQQFF. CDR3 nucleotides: TGTGCCAGCTCAATCCCGGGACAGGCGACCCAGCAGTTCTTC.

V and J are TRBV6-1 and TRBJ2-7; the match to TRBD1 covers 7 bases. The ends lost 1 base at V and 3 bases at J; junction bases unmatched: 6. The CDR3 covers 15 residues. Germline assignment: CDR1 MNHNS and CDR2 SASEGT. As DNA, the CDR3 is TGTGCCAGCAGTGAAGGAGGGGGCGGCGGCTACGAGCAGTACTTC. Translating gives CASSEGGGGGYEQYF.

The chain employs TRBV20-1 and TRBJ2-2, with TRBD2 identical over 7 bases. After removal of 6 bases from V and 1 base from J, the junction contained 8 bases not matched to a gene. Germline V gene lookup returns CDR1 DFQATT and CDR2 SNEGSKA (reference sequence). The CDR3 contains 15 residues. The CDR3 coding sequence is TGCAGTGCCACCCAATCGGGGGGGAACACCGGGGAGCTGTTTTTT. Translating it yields CSATQSGGNTGELFF.

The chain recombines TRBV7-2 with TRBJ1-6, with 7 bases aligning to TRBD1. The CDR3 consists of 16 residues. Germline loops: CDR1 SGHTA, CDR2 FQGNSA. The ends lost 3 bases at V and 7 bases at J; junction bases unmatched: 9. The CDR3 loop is CASSFVSPGGNSPLHF. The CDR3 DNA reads TGTGCCAGCAGCTTTGTCTCGCCAGGGGGAAATTCACCCCTCCACTTT.